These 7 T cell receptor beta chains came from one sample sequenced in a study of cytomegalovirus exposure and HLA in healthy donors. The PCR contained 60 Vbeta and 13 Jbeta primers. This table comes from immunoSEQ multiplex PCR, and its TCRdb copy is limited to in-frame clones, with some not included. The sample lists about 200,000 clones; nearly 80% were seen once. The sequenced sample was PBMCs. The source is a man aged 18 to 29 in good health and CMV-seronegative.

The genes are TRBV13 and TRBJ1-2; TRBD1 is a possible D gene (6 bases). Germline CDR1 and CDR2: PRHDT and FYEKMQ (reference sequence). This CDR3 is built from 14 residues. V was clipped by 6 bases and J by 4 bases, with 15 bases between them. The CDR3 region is CASSSQGRIYGYTF. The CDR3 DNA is TGTGCCAGCAGTTCCCAGGGGCGGATCTATGGCTACACCTTC.

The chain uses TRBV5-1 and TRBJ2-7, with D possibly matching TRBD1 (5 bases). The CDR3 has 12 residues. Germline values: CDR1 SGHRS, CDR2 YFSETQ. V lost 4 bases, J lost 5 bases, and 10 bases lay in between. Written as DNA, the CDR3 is TGCGCCAGCAGCCAGGGTCGCCACGAGCAGTACTTC. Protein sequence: CASSQGRHEQYF.

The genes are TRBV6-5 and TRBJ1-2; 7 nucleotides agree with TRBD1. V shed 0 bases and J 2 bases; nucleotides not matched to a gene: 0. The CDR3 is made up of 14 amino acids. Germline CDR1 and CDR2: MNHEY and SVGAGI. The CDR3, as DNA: TGTGCCAGCAGTTACTCAGGGGGCAACTATGGCTACACCTTC. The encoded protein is CASSYSGGNYGYTF.

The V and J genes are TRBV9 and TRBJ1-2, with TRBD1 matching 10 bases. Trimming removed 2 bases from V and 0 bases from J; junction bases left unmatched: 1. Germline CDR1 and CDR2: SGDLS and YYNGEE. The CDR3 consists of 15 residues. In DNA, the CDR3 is TGTGCCAGCAGCGTTGACAGGGGGCCTAACTATGGCTACACCTTC. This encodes CASSVDRGPNYGYTF.

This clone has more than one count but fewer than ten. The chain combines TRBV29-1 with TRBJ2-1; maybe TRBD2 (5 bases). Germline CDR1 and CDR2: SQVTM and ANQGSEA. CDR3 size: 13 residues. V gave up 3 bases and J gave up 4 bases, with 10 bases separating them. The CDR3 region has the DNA TGCAGCGTTGAGATGGGGAGATACAATGAGCAGTTCTTC. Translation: CSVEMGRYNEQFF.

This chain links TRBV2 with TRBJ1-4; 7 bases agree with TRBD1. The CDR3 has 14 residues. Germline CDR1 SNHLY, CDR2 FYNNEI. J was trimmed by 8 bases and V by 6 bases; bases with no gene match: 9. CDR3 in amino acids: CASRGQTGKEKLFF. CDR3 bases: TGTGCCAGCAGGGGCCAGACAGGGAAGGAAAAACTGTTTTTT.

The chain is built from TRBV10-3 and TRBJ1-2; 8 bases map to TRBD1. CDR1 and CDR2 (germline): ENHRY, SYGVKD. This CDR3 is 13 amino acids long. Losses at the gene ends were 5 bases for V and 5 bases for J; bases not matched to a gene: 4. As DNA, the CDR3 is TGTGCCATCAGTCCGACAGGGGCATATGGCTACACCTTC. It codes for CAISPTGAYGYTF.